This TCR beta chain emerged from a study of blood T cell repertoires in COVID-19. Overall study context: Italy, Spain and the United States were the sources of the convalescent and acute COVID-19 samples.

This clone occurred once. Per the germline V gene, CDR1 is MNHEY and CDR2 is SVGAGI. V lost 0 bases to trimming and J lost 2 bases, with 11 bases between them. The CDR3 extends over 16 amino acids. Authors' processing steps: Estimated nucleated cell counts came from reference gene primer amplification. Produced via immunoSEQ multiplex PCR; TCRdb's table is partial and in-frame only. V and J calls and clone size come straight from that table; D and trimming were deduced from the DNA. Of under 50,000 clones listed, around 86% were seen once; the top ten hold about 4.9%. The chain joins TRBV6-5 to TRBJ1-3, with a tentative D call TRBD1 (5 bases). The sequenced material came from peripheral blood. The sequence was collected from a man aged 35-49 years with active COVID-19. CDR3 sequence (DNA): TGTGCCAGCAGTTACTCGACAGAACTTCCTGGAAACACCATATATTTT. It specifies CASSYSTELPGNTIYF.